The 7 T cell receptor beta chains listed next were all sequenced from one sample in a study of blood T cell repertoires in COVID-19. The method was immunoSEQ multiplex PCR; TCRdb's version includes in-frame clones alone and lacks a portion of them. The sample shows about 270,000 clones, about 89% of them seen only once. Sequenced: peripheral blood. These TCRs come from a man aged 35 to 55 with active or convalescent COVID-19.

This clone appeared a single time. V gene TRBV10-2 combines with J gene TRBJ2-7; 9 nucleotides align to TRBD1. Germline V gives CDR1 WSHSY, CDR2 SAAADI. V dropped 8 bases and J dropped 1; count of bases not matched to a gene: 6. There are 14 residues in the CDR3. Here the CDR3 DNA reads TGCGCCAGCTGGGGACAGGGCATTTCCTACGAGCAGTACTTC. Residues: CASWGQGISYEQYF.

The chain is built from TRBV11-2 and TRBJ1-2, with D maybe TRBD1 (6 bases). The CDR3 sequence is 14 residues long. Trimming cost V 1 base and J 2 bases, with 8 bases left between them. The V gene's germline CDR1 is SGHAT and CDR2 FQNNGV. The CDR3 is CASSLVQGNYGYTF. The CDR3 nucleotides read TGTGCCAGCAGCTTAGTTCAGGGGAACTATGGCTACACCTTC.

This clone has a single count. This chain links TRBV29-1 with TRBJ2-3; no clear D. CDR3 length equals 11 residues. Germline CDR1 is SQVTM and CDR2 is ANQGSEA. Trimming took off 1 base at V and 6 bases at J, with 5 bases between the two ends. In DNA form, the CDR3 reads TGCAGCGTTGAAGGTTCGGATACGCAGTATTTT. Amino acids: CSVEGSDTQYF.

The J gene is TRBJ2-3, the V gene TRBV19; 12 bases align to TRBD2. Germline V gene data show CDR1 as LNHDA and CDR2 as SQIVND (reference sequence). The CDR3 is made up of 18 amino acids. The junction had 15 bases not matched to a gene; V was cut back by 5 bases and J by 6 bases. CDR3 sequence: CASSPPGPTSGGSDTQYF. CDR3 nucleotide sequence: TGTGCCAGTAGTCCCCCCGGGCCCACTAGCGGGGGGAGTGATACGCAGTATTTT.

This chain links TRBV7-2 with TRBJ2-7; 9 bases are shared with TRBD2. CDR3 size: 15 residues. Germline CDR1 SGHTA, CDR2 FQGNSA. V dropped 5 bases and J dropped 3; count of bases not matched to a gene: 8. In DNA, the CDR3 is TGTGCCAGCAGCCCTTGGGCGGGAGGGGGCTACGAGCAGTACTTC. Protein: CASSPWAGGGYEQYF.

The rearrangement links TRBV30 to TRBJ2-5; D unclear. V lost 1 base, J lost 5 bases, and 5 bases lay in between. This CDR3 is built from 11 residues. Germline CDR1 and CDR2: GTSNPN and SVGIG (reference sequence). CDR3 coding DNA: TGTGCCTGGAGTGCATTGGAGACCCAGTACTTC. Its protein product is CAWSALETQYF.

This clone was seen just once. The chain links TRBV19 to TRBJ2-7; 7 bases map to TRBD1. Unmatched junction bases numbered 6, after V lost 0 bases and J lost 7 bases. Per germline, CDR1 LNHDA and CDR2 SQIVND (reference sequence). This CDR3 spans 14 amino acids. DNA for the CDR3: TGTGCCAGTAGTATAGACCCGACAGGGTGGGAGCAGTACTTC. Translation gives CASSIDPTGWEQYF.